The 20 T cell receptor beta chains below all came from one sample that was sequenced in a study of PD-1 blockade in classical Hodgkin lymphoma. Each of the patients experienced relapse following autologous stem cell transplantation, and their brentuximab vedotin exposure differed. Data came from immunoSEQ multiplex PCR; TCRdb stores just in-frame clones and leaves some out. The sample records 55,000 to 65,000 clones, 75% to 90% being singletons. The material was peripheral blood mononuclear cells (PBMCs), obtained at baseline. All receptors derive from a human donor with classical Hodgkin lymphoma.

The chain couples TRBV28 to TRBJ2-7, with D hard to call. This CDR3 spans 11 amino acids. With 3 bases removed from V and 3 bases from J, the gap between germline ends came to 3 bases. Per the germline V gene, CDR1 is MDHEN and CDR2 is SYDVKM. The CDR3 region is CASSFSYEQYF. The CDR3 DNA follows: TGTGCCAGCAGTTTCAGCTACGAGCAGTACTTC.

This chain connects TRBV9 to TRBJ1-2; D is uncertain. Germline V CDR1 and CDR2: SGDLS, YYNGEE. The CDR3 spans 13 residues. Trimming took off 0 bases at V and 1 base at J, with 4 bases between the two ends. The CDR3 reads CASSVEDNYGYTF. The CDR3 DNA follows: TGTGCCAGCAGCGTAGAGGATAACTATGGCTACACCTTC.

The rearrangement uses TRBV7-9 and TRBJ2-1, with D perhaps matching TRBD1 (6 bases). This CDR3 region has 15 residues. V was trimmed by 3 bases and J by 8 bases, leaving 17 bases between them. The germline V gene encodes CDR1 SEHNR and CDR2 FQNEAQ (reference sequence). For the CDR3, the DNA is TGTGCCAGCAGCTTGGGGACCATGGACAGCCATGAGCAGTTCTTC. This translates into CASSLGTMDSHEQFF.

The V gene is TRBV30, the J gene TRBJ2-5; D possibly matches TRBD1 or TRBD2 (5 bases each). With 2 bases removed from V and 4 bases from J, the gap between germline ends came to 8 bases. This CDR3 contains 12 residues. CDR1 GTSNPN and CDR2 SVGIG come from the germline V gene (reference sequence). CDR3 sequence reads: CAWSQRGETQYF. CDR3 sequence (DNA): TGTGCCTGGAGTCAGAGGGGAGAGACCCAGTACTTC.

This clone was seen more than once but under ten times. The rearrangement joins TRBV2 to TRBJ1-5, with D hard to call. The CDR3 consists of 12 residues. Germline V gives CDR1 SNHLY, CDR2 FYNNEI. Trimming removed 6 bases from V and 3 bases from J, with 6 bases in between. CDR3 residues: CASRADNQPQHF. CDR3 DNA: TGTGCCAGCAGGGCAGACAATCAGCCCCAGCATTTT.

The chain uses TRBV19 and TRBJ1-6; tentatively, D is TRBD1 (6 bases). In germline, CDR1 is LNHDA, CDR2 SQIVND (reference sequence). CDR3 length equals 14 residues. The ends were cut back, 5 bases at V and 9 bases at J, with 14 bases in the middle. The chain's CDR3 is CASSPQGGGSPLHF. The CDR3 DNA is TGTGCCAGTAGTCCACAGGGAGGGGGTTCACCCCTCCACTTT. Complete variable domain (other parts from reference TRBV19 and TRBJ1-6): DGGITQSPKYLFRKEGQNVTLSCEQNLNHDAMYWYRQDPGQGLRLIYYSQIVNDFQKGDIAEGYSVSREKKESFPLTVTSAQKNPTAFYLCASSPQGGGSPLHFGNGTRLTVT.

In nucleotides, the CDR3 is TGTGCCAGCAGCCCCCGTGTGGACGAGCAGTACTTC. It translates to CASSPRVDEQYF. The chain employs TRBV7-9 and TRBJ2-7; D gene uncertain. V dropped 5 bases and J dropped 5 bases, with 10 bases sitting between them. The CDR3 has 12 residues. Germline V gene lookup returns CDR1 SEHNR and CDR2 FQNEAQ (reference sequence).

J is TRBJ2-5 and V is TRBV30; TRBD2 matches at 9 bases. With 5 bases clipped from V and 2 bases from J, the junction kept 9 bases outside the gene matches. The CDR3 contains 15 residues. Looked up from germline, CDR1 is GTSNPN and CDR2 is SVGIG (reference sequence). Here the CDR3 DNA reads TGTGCCTGGGGACCGGGACTAGCAGAACAAGAGACCCAGTACTTC. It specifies CAWGPGLAEQETQYF.

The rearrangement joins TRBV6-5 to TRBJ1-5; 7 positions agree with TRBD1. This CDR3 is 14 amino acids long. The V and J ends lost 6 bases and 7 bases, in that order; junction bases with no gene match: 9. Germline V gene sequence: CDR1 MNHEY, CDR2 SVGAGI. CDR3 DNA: TGTGCCAGCAGGCACCTACAGGGGCGCCAGCCCCAGCATTTT. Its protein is CASRHLQGRQPQHF.

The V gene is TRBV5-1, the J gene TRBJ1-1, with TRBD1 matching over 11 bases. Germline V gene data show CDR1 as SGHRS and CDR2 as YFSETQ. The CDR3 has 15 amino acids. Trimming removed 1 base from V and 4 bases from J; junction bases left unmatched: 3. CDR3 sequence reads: CASSLWTGGSTEAFF. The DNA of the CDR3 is TGCGCCAGCAGCTTGTGGACAGGGGGCAGCACTGAAGCTTTCTTT.

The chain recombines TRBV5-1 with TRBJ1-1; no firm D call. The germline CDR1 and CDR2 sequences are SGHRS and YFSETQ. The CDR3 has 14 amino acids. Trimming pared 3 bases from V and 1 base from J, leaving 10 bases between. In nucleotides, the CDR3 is TGCGCCAGCAGCTCTCCGACGGCGAACACTGAAGCTTTCTTT. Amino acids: CASSSPTANTEAFF.

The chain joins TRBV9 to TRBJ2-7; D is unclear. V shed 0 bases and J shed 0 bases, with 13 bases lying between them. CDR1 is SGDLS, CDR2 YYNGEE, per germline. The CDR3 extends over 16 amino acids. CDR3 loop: CASSVGVGESSYEQYF. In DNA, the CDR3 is TGTGCCAGCAGCGTAGGGGTGGGCGAGAGCTCCTACGAGCAGTACTTC.

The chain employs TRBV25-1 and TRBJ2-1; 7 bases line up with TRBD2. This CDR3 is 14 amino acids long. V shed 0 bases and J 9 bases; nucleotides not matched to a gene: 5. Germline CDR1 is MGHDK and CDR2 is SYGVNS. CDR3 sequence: CASSEYGGEGEQFF. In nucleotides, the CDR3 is TGTGCCAGCAGTGAATATGGCGGGGAGGGTGAGCAGTTCTTC.

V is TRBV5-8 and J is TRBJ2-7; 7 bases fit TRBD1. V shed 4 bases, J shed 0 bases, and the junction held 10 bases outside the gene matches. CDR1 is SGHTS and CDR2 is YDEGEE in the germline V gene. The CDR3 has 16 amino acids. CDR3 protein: CASSLKKDRSSYEQYF. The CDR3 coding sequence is TGTGCCAGCAGCCTCAAGAAGGACAGGAGCTCCTACGAGCAGTACTTC.

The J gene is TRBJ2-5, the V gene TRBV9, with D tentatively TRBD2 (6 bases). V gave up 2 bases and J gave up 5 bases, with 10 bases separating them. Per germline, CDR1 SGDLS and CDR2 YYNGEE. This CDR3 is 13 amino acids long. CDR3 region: CASSVGEVETQYF. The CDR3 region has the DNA TGTGCCAGCAGCGTGGGGGAGGTCGAGACCCAGTACTTC.

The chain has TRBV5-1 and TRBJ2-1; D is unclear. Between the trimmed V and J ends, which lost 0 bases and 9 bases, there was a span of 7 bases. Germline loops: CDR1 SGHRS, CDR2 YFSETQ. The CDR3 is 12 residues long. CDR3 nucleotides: TGCGCCAGCAGCTTGGAAAGCAGTGAGCAGTTCTTC. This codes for CASSLESSEQFF.

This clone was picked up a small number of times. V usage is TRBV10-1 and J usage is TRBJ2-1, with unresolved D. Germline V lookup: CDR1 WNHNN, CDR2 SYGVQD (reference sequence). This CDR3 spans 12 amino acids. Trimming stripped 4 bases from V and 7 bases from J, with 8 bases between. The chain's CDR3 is CASSVKWNEQFF. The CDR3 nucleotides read TGCGCCAGCAGTGTTAAATGGAATGAGCAGTTCTTC.

The CDR3 nucleotides read TGTGCCAGCAGTGAACGGCAGAATCAGCCCCAGCATTTT. Amino acids: CASSERQNQPQHF. This chain joins TRBV6-1 and TRBJ1-5; D remains unclear. This CDR3 spans 13 amino acids. Germline CDR1 reads MNHNS; CDR2 reads SASEGT. V lost 2 bases, J lost 4 bases, and 6 bases lay in between.

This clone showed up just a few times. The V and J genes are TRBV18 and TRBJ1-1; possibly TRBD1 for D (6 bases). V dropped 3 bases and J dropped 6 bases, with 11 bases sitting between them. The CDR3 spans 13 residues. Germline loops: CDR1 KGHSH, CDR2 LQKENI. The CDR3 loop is CASSPQGRSEAFF. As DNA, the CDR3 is TGTGCCAGCTCACCGCAGGGGAGATCTGAAGCTTTCTTT.

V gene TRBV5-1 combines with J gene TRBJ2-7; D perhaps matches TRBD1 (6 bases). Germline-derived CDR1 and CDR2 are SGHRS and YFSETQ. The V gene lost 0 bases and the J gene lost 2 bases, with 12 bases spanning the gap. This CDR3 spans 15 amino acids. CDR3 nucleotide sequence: TGCGCCAGCAGCTTGGATGGGGGCAGCGCCTACGAGCAGTACTTC. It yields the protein CASSLDGGSAYEQYF.